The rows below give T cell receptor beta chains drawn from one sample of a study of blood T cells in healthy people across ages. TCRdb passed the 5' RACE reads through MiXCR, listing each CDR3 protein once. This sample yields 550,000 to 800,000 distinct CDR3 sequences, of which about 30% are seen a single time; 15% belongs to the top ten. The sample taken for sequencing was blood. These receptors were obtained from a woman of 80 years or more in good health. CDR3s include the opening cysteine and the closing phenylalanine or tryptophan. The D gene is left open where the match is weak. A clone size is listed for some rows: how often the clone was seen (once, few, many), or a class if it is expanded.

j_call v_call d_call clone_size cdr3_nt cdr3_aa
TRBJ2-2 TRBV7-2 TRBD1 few TGTGCCAGCAGCTTAGGACAGGGGGCATTCAACACCGGGGAGCTGTTTTTT CASSLGQGAFNTGELFF
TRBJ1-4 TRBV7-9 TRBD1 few TGTGCCAGCAGCCCGGGACAGGCTTCAACTAATGAAAAACTGTTTTTT CASSPGQASTNEKLFF
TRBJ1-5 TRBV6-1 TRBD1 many TGTGCCAGCAAGCCGGGACAGGGAGATCAGCCCCAGCATTTT CASKPGQGDQPQHF
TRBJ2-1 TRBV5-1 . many TGCGCCAGCAGCTTGTACTCAGGAGGCAACAATGAGCAGTTCTTC CASSLYSGGNNEQFF
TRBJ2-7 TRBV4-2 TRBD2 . TGTGCCAGCAGCCACGCTGCTAGCGGGAACTTCTACGAGCAGTACTTC CASSHAASGNFYEQYF
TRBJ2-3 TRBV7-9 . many TGTGCCAGCAGCGCGGCGGGGAGACGTAGCACAGATACGCAGTATTTT CASSAAGRRSTDTQYF
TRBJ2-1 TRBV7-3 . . TGTGCCAGCAGCCCAAGCGGGACAGACGGTGAGCAGTTCTTC CASSPSGTDGEQFF
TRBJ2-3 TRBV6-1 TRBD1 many TGTGCCAGCAGGGATGTAAAACAGGGGACGAGTCTGCATACGCAGTATTTT CASRDVKQGTSLHTQYF
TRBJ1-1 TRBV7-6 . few TGTGCCAGCAGCCCTCCCCGGGCGAACACTGAAGCTTTCTTT CASSPPRANTEAFF
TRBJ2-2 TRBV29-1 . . TGCAGCGTCTATAGGGACACGGCGAACACCGGGGAGCTGTTTTTT CSVYRDTANTGELFF
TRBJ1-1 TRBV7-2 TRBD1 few TGTGCCAGCAGCTTAACGTTTGGACAGGGGAACACTGAAGCTTTCTTT CASSLTFGQGNTEAFF
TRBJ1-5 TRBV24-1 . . TGTGCCACCAGTGACTCCAATCAGCCCCAGCATTTT CATSDSNQPQHF
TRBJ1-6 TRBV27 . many TGTGCCAGCAGAACTTGGGACGTAAGCTCTTCACCCCTCCACTTT CASRTWDVSSSPLHF
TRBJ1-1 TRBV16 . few TGTGCCAGCAGCCTCGACTTGGGGGCCCAGTGGGCTTTCTTT CASSLDLGAQWAFF
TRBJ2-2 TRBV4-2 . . TGTGCCAGCAGCCAAGTCACCGGGAGATCCCTATACGGGGAGCTGTTTTTT CASSQVTGRSLYGELFF
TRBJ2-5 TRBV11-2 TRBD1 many TGTGCCAGCACCCGGACAGGGGGAAAGACCCAGTACTTC CASTRTGGKTQYF
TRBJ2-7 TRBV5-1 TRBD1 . TGCGCCAGTAGCTTACTAACAGGGGATTACAATGAGCAGTACTTC CASSLLTGDYNEQYF
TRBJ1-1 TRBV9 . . TGTGCCAGCAGCCCCCGCCTAGGACAGCCAAACACTGAAGCTTTCTTT CASSPRLGQPNTEAFF
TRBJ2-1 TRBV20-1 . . TGCAGTCTGTTACGTGGTGAGCAGTTCTTC CSLLRGEQFF
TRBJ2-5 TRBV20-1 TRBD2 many TGCAGTGCTAGAGAGGCTAGCGGGGCCTCAGGGGAGACCCAGTACTTC CSAREASGASGETQYF
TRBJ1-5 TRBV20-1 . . TGCAGTGCTAGAGATGTCCAGGGAGGATATGGCAATCAGCCCCAGCATTTT CSARDVQGGYGNQPQHF
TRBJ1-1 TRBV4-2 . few TGTGCCAGCAGCCAGACCCAGGCGGGGAACACTGAAGCTTTCTTT CASSQTQAGNTEAFF
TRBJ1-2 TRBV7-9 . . TGTGCCAGCAGCTTAGCCTCGGGGTCTAACTATGGCTACACCTTC CASSLASGSNYGYTF
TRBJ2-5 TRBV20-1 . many TGCAGTGCTATCCCTACACCCGGCCAAGAGACCCAGTACTTC CSAIPTPGQETQYF
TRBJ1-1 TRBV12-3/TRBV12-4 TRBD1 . TGTGCCAGCAGCCCTGACAGGGGGCCGGTGAACACTGAAGCTTTCTTT CASSPDRGPVNTEAFF
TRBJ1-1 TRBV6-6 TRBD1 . TGTGCCAGCACACGGGACAGGGGGGTGACAGCTGAAGCTTTCTTT CASTRDRGVTAEAFF
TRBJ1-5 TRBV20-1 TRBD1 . TGCAGTGCTAGAAGGGTACGGGACAGGGGCAATCAGCCCCAGCATTTT CSARRVRDRGNQPQHF